The clone carrying this T cell receptor beta chain was observed once. Per the original data handling: Amplifying reference gene primers gave estimates of nucleated cell counts. Assay: immunoSEQ multiplex PCR; the TCRdb copy retains only in-frame clones and omits some. V and J calls plus clone size are reproduced from that table; the DNA served to infer D and trimming. In the table there are about 240,000 clones, about 90% of which are singletons. This sample was taken from a study of blood T cell repertoires in COVID-19. Turning to the study itself: Italy, Spain and the United States were the sources of the convalescent and acute COVID-19 samples. Sources were T cells, B-cell-depleted T cells, or PBMCs; the material itself was cDNA or gDNA.

This CDR3 is 15 amino acids long. Trimming removed 0 bases at V and 6 bases at J, with 12 bases between. Per the germline V gene, CDR1 is SGHRS and CDR2 is YFSETQ. The TCR was taken from a man aged 55 to 70 who had recovered from COVID-19. The sequenced sample was peripheral blood. V gene TRBV5-1 combines with J gene TRBJ1-4; D gene unclear. CDR3 DNA sequence: TGCGCCAGCAGCTTGGGCGGGCCCAGGCATGAAAAACTGTTTTTT. This gives the protein CASSLGGPRHEKLFF. The full variable domain, with the rest looked up from reference TRBV5-1 and TRBJ1-4, is KAGVTQTPRYLIKTRGQQVTLSCSPISGHRSVSWYQQTPGQGLQFLFEYFSETQRNKGNFPGRFSGRQFSNSRSEMNVSTLELGDSALYLCASSLGGPRHEKLFFGSGTQLSVL.